A single sample gave rise to the 4 T cell receptor beta chains below, sequenced in a study of blood T cell repertoires in COVID-19. TCRdb's copy holds only in-frame clones and misses some; the assay was immunoSEQ multiplex PCR. This table holds under 300,000 clones, roughly 85% found once. Input material: peripheral blood. The source of these receptors is a woman aged 30 to 39 with active or convalescent COVID-19.

The V gene is TRBV28, the J gene TRBJ2-7; D remains unclear. This CDR3 is 12 amino acids long. CDR1 and CDR2 (germline): MDHEN, SYDVKM. Between the trimmed V and J ends, which lost 8 bases and 0 bases, there was a span of 8 bases. Here the CDR3 DNA reads TGTGCCAGCGGCCCCAGCTCCTACGAGCAGTACTTC. Its translation is CASGPSSYEQYF. Full variable domain (outside the CDR3, taken from reference TRBV28 and TRBJ2-7): DVKVTQSSRYLVKRTGEKVFLECVQDMDHENMFWYRQDPGLGLRLIYFSYDVKMKEKGDIPEGYSVSREKKERFSLILESASTNQTSMYLCASGPSSYEQYFGPGTRLTVT.

The V gene is TRBV5-6, the J gene TRBJ1-5; D may be TRBD1 (6 bases). Deletions cut 1 base from V and 7 bases from J, with 12 bases between. Germline assignment: CDR1 SGHDT and CDR2 YYEEEE. CDR3 size: 14 residues. The CDR3 spells CASSLPGAGQPQHF. DNA of the CDR3: TGTGCCAGCAGCTTGCCAGGGGCAGGGCAGCCCCAGCATTTT.

The chain couples TRBV12-3 or TRBV12-4 to TRBJ2-2; D unresolved. The CDR3 sequence is 11 residues long. Trimming removed 6 bases from V and 4 bases from J, with 3 bases in between. The CDR3: CASSVTGELFF. CDR3 coding DNA: TGTGCCAGCAGCGTCACCGGGGAGCTGTTTTTT.

This rearrangement joins TRBV20-1 to TRBJ2-3, with D tentatively TRBD1 (6 bases). Germline CDR1 reads DFQATT; CDR2 reads SNEGSKA (reference sequence). The CDR3 spans 16 residues. The ends were cut back, 3 bases at V and 1 base at J, with 17 bases in the middle. CDR3 region: CSASSWGQSGTDTQYF. CDR3 in DNA: TGCAGTGCTAGTAGTTGGGGGCAGTCGGGCACAGATACGCAGTATTTT.